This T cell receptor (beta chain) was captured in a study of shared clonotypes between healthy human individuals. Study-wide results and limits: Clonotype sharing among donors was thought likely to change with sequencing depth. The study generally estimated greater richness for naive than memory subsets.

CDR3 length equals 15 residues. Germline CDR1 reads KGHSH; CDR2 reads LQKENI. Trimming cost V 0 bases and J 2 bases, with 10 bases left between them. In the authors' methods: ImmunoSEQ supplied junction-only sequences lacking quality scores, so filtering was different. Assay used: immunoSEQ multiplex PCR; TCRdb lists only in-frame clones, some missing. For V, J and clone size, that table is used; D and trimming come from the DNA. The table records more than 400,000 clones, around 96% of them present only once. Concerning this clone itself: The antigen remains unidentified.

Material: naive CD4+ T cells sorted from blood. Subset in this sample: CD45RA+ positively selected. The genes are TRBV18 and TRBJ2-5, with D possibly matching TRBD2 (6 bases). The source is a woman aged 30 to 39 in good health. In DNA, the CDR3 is TGTGCCAGCTCACCACCCGCTAGCGCACAAGAGACCCAGTACTTC. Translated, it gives CASSPPASAQETQYF.